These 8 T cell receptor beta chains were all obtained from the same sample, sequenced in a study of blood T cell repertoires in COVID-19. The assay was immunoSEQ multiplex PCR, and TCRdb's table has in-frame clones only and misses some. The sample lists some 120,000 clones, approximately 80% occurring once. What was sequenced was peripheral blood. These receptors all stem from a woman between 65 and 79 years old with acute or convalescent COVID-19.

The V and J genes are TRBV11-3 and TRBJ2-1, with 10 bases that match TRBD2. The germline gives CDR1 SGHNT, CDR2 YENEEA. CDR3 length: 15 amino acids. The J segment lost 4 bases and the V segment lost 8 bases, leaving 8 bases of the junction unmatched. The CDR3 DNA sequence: TGTGCCAGCTCCAGCGGGGGGGCGTCTTACAATGAGCAGTTCTTC. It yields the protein CASSSGGASYNEQFF. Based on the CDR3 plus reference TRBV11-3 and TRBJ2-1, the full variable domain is EAGVVQSPRYKIIEKKQPVAFWCNPISGHNTLYWYLQNLGQGPELLIRYENEEAVDDSQLPKDRFSAERLKGVDSTLKIQPAELGDSAVYLCASSSGGASYNEQFFGPGTRLTVL.

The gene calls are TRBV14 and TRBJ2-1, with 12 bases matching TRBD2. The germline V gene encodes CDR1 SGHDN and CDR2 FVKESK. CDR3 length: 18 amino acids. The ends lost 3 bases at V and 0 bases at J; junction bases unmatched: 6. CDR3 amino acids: CASSHSLTSGGSYNEQFF. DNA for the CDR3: TGTGCCAGCAGCCATTCACTGACTAGCGGGGGCTCCTACAATGAGCAGTTCTTC.

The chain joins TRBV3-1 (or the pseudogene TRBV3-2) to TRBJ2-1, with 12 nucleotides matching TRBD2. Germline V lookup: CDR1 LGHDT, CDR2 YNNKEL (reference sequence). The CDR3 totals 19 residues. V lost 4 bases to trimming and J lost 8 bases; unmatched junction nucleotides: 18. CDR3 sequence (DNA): TGTGCCAGCAGCCCTCGGGGCCGGCGGCCTAGCGGGAGGGCCGATGAGCAGTTCTTC. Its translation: CASSPRGRRPSGRADEQFF.

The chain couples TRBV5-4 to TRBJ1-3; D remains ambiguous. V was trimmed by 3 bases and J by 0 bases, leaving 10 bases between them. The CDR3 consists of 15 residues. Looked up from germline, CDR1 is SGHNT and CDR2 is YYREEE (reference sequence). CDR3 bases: TGTGCCAGCAGCTCCTCCGTCCGCTCTGGAAACACCATATATTTT. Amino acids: CASSSSVRSGNTIYF.

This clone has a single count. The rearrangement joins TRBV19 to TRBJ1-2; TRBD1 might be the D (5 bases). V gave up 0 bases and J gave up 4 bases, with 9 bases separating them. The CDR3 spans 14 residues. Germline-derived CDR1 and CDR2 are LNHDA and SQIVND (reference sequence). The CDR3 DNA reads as TGTGCCAGTAGTATAGAGGACACACTCTATGGCTACACCTTC. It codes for CASSIEDTLYGYTF.

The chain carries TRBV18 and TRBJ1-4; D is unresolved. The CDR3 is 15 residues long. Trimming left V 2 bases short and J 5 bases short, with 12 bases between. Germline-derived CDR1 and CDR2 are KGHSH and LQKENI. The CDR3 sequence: CASSPILGQNEKLFF. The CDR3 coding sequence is TGTGCCAGCTCACCAATTTTGGGCCAGAATGAAAAACTGTTTTTT.

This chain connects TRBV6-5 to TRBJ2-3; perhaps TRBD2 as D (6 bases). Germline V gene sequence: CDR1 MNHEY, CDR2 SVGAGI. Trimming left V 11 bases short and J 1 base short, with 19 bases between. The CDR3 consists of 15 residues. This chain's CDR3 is CALLMAGSRTDTQYF. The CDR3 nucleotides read TGTGCCCTCCTCATGGCGGGGTCACGCACAGATACGCAGTATTTT.

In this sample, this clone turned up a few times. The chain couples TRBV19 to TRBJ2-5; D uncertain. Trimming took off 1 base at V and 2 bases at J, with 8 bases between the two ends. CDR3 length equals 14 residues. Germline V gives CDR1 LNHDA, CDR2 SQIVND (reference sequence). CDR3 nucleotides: TGTGCCAGTAGTATAGGAGACTTTCAAGAGACCCAGTACTTC. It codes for CASSIGDFQETQYF.